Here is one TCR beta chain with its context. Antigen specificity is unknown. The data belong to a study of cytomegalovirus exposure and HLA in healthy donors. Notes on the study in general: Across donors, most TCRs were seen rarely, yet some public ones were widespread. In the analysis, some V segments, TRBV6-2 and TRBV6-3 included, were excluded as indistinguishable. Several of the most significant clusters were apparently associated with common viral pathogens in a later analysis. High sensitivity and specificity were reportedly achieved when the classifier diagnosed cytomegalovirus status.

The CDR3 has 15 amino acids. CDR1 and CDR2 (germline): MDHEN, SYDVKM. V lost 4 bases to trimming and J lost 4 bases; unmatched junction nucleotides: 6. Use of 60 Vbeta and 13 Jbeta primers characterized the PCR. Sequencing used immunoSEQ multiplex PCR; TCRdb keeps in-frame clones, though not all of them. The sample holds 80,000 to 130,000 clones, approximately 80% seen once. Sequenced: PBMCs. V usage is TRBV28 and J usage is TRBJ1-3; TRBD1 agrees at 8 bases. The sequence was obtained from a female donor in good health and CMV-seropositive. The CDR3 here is CASSYLDRDGNTIYF. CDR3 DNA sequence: TGTGCCAGCAGTTACCTGGACAGGGACGGAAACACCATATATTTT.